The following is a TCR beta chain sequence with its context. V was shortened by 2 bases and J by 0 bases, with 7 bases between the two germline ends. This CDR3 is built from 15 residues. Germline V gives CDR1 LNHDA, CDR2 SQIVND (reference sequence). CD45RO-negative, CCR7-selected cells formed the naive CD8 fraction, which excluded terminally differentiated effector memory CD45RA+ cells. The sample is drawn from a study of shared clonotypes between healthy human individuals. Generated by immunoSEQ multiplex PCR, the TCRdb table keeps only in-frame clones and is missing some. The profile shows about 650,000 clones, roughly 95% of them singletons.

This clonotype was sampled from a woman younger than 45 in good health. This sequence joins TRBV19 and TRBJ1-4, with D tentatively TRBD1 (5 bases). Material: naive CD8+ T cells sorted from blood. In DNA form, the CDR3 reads TGTGCCAGTAGTATACCAGGGACAACTAATGAAAAACTGTTTTTT. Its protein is CASSIPGTTNEKLFF.